This TCR beta chain was profiled in a study of blood T cell repertoires in COVID-19. This clone appeared a few times. Germline loops: CDR1 SGHRS, CDR2 YFSETQ. V lost 1 base, J lost 0 bases, and 5 bases lay in between. The CDR3 is 14 amino acids. Original handling: Amplification of reference gene primers was used by the study to estimate nucleated cell counts. Data came from immunoSEQ multiplex PCR; TCRdb stores just in-frame clones and leaves some out. V and J calls and clone size are as listed in that table; D and trimming were resolved from the DNA. The sample records about 88,000 clones, around 67% being singletons.

The material sequenced was peripheral blood. The chain employs TRBV5-1 and TRBJ1-3; the D is unclear. The TCR was taken from a woman aged 60 to 75 in a cohort sampled during active or convalescent COVID-19. DNA for the CDR3: TGCGCCAGCAGCTTGCTGAGCTCTGGAAACACCATATATTTT. As protein: CASSLLSSGNTIYF.